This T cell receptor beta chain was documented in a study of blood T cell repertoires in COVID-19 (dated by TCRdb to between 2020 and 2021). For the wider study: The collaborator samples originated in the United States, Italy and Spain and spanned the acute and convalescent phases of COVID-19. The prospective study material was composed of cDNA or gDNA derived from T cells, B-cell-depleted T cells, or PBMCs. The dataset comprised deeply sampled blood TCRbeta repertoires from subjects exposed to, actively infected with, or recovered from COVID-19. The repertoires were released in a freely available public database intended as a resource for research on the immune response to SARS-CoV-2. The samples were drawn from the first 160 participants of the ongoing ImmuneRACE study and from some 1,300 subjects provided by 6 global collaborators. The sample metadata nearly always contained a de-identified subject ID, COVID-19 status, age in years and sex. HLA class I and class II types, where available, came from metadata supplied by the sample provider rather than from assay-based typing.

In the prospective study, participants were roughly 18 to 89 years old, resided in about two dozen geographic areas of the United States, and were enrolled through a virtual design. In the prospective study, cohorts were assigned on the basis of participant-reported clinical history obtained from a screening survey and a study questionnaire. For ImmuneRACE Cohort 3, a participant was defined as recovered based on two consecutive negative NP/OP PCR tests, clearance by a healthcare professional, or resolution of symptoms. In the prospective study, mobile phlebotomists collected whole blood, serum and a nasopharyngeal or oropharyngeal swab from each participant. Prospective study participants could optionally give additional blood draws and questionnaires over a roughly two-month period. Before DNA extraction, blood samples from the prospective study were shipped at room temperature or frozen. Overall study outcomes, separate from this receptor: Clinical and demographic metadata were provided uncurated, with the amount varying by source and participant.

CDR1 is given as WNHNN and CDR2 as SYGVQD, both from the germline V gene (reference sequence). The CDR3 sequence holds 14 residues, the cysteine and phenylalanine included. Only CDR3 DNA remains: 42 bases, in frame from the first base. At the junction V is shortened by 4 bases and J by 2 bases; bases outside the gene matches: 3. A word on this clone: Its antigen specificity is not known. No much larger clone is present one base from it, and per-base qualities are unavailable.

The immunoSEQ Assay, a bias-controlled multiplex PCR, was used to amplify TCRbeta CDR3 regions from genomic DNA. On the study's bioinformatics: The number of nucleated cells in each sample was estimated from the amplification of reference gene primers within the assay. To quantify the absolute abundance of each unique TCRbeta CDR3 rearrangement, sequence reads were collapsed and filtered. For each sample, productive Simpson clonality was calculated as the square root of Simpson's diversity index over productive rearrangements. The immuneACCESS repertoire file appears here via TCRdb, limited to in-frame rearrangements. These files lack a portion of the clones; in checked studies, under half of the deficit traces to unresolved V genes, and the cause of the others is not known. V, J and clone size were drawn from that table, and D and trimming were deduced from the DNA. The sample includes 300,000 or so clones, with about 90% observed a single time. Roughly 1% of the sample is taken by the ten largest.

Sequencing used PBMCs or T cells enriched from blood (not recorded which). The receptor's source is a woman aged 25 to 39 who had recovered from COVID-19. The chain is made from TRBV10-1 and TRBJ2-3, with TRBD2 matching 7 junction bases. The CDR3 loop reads CASSVSGATDTQYF. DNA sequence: TGCGCCAGCAGTGTAAGCGGGGCCACAGATACGCAGTATTTT.